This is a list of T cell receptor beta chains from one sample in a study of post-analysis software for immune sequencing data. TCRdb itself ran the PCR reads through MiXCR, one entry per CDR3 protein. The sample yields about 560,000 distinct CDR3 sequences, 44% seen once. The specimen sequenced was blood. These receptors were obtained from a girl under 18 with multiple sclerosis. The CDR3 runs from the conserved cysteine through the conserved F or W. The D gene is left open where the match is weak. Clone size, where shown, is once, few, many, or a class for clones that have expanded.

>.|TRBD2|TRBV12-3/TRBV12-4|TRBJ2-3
CASSLNGGGKGTQYF
TGTGCCAGCAGTTTAAATGGCGGGGGGAAGGGAACGCAGTATTTT
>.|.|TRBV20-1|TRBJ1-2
CSARIRTVANYGYTF
TGCAGTGCCCGAATTAGGACAGTCGCTAACTATGGCTACACCTTC
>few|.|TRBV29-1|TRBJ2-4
CSVELAKNIQYF
TGCAGCGTTGAGCTAGCCAAAAACATTCAGTACTTC
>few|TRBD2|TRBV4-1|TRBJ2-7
CASSIPGLSYEQYF
TGCGCCAGCAGCATCCCGGGACTATCCTACGAGCAGTACTTC
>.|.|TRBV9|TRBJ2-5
CASSAPGETQYF
TGTGCCAGCAGCGCCCCCGGAGAGACCCAGTACTTC
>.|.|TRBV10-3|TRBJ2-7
CAISESLPRTAPEYEQYF
TGTGCCATCAGTGAGTCCCTTCCCCGGACAGCACCGGAATACGAGCAGTACTTC
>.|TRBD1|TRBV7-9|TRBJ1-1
CASSPPMYQGVTEAFF
TGTGCCAGCAGCCCCCCTATGTACCAGGGGGTAACTGAAGCTTTCTTT
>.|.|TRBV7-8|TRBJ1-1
CASSLNPGTEAFF
TGTGCCAGCAGCTTAAACCCGGGGACTGAAGCTTTCTTT
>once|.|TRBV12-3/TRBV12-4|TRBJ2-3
CASSLDAYTQYF
TGTGCCAGCAGTCTTGACGCGTATACGCAGTATTTT
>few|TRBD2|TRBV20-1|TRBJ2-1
CSATPGGAGDEQFF
TGCAGTGCTACTCCGGGGGGGGCCGGGGATGAGCAGTTCTTC
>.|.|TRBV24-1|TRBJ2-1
CATSDTRSGAGGDEQFF
TGTGCCACCAGTGATACCCGATCTGGCGCCGGCGGGGATGAGCAGTTCTTC
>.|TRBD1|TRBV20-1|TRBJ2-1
CSARYRDRGSREQFF
TGCAGTGCTAGATACCGGGACAGGGGGAGTAGGGAGCAGTTCTTC
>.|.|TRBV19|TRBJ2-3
CASSIAERTDTQYF
TGTGCCAGTAGTATTGCGGAGCGCACAGATACGCAGTATTTT
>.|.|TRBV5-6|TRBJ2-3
CASSFIRGDDTQYF
TGTGCCAGCAGCTTCATCCGGGGAGACGATACGCAGTATTTT
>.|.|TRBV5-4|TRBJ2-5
CASSTGTPYGHEQYF
TGTGCCAGCAGCACCGGGACTCCCTATGGGCATGAGCAGTACTTC
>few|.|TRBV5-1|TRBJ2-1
CASSVSHFGYNEQFF
TGCGCCAGCAGCGTATCTCATTTTGGCTACAATGAGCAGTTCTTC
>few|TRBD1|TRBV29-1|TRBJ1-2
CSVSGGAYGYTF
TGCAGCGTCTCAGGGGGCGCCTATGGCTACACCTTC
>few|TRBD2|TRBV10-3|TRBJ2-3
CAIRGLAGVADTQYF
TGTGCCATCCGCGGACTAGCGGGAGTGGCAGATACGCAGTATTTT
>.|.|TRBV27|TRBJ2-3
CASSLAGIGTDTQYF
TGTGCCAGCAGTTTAGCAGGAATCGGCACAGATACGCAGTATTTT
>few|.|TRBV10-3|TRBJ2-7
CAISGAGEGAYEQYF
TGTGCCATCAGTGGGGCAGGGGAGGGAGCCTACGAGCAGTACTTC
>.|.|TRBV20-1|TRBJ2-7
CSARPGGSYEQYF
TGCAGTGCTAGGCCAGGGGGGTCCTACGAGCAGTACTTC
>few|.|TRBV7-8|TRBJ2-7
CASSLRRIGSYEQYF
TGTGCCAGCAGCTTACGGCGGATCGGCTCCTACGAGCAGTACTTC
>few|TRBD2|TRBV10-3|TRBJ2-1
CAISDTGTSTNEQFF
TGTGCCATCAGTGATACCGGGACTAGCACCAATGAGCAGTTCTTC
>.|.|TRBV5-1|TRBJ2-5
CASSLKGLNNEQYF
TGCGCCAGCAGCTTGAAGGGACTTAACAATGAGCAGTACTTC
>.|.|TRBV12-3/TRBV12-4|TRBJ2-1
CASSIPPPNEQFF
TGTGCCAGCAGTATTCCCCCCCCCAATGAGCAGTTCTTC
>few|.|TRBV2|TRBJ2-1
CASSVDRKDEQFF
TGTGCCAGCAGTGTAGACAGGAAGGATGAGCAGTTCTTC
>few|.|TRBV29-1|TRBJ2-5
CSVEPRTEETQYF
TGCAGCGTTGAACCCCGAACCGAAGAGACCCAGTACTTC
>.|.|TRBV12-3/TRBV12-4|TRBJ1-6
CASSLGQSRDSPLHF
TGTGCCAGCAGTTTAGGACAGAGTAGAGATTCACCCCTCCACTTT